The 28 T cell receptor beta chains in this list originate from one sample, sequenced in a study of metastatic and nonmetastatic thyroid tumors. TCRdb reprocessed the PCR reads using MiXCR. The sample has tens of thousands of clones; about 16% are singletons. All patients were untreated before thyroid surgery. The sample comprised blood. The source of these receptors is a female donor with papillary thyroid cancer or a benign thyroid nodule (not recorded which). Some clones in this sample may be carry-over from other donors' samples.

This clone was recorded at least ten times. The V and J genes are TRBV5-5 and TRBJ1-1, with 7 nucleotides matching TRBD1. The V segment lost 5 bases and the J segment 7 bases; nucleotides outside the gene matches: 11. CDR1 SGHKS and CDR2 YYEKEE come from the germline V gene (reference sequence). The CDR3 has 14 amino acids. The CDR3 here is CASSRNRGGGEAFF. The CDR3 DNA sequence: TGTGCCAGCAGTCGAAACAGGGGCGGCGGTGAAGCTTTCTTT.

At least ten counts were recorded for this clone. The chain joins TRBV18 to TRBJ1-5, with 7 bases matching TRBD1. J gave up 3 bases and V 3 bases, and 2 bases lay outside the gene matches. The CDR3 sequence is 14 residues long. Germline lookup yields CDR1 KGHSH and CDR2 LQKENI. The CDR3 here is CASSPGQLNQPQHF. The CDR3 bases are TGTGCCAGCTCACCGGGACAGCTCAATCAGCCCCAGCATTTT.

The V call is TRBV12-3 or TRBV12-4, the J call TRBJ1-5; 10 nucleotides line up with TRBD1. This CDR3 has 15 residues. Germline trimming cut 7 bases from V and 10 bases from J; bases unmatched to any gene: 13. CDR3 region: CASTADRGLPHPQHF. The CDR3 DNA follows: TGTGCCAGCACTGCCGACAGGGGGCTACCTCATCCCCAGCATTTT.

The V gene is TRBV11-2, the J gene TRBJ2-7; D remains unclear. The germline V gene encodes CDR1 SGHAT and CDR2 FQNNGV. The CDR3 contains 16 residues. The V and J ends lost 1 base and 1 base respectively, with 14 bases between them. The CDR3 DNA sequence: TGTGCCAGCAGCTTAGTTTCTGGGCGGCAGTCCTACGAGCAGTACTTC. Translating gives CASSLVSGRQSYEQYF.

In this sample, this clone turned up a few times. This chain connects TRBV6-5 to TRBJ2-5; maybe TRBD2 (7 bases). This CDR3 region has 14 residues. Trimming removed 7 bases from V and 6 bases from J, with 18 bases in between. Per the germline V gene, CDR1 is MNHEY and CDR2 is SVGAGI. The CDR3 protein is CASIREGGSQTQYF. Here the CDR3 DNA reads TGTGCCAGCATACGCGAGGGGGGGTCGCAGACCCAGTACTTC.

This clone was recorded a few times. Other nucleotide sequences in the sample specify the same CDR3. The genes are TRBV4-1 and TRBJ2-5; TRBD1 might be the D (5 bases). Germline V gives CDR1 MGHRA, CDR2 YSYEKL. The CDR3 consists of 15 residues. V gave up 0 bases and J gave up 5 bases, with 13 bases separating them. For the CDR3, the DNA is TGCGCCAGCAGCCAAGACAAAGGGGTGGGGGAGACCCAGTACTTC. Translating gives CASSQDKGVGETQYF.

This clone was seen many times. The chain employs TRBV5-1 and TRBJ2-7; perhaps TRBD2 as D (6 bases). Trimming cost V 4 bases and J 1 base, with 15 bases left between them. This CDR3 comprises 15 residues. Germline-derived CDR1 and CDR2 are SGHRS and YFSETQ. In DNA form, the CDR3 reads TGCGCCAGCAGCGCGGAGGGAGTAGGGTCCTACGAGCAGTACTTC. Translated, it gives CASSAEGVGSYEQYF.

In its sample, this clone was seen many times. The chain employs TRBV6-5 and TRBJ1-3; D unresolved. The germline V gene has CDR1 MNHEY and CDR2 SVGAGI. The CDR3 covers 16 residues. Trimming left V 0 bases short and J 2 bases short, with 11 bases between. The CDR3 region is CASSYSTNGAGNTIYF. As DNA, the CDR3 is TGTGCCAGCAGTTACTCGACTAACGGGGCTGGAAACACCATATATTTT.

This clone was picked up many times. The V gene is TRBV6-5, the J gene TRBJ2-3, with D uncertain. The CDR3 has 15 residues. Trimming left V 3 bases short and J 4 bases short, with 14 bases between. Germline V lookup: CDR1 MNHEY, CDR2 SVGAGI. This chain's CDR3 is CASSYEVSRPDTQYF. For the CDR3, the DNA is TGTGCCAGCAGTTATGAGGTGTCGCGGCCAGATACGCAGTATTTT.

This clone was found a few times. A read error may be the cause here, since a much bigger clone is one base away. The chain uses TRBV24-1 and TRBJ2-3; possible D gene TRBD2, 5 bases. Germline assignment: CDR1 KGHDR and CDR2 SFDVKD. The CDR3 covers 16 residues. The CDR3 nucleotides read TGTGCCACCAGTGACTGGACGGAAGCTAGCACAAATACGCAGTATTTT. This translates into CATSDWTEASTNTQYF.

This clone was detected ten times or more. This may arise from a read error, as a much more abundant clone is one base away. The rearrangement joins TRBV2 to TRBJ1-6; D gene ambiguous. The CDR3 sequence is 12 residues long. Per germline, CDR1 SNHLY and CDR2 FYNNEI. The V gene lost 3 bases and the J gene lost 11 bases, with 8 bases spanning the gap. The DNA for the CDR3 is TGTGCCAGCAGTGACCCTTATCCACCCCTCCACTTT. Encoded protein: CASSDPYPPLHF.

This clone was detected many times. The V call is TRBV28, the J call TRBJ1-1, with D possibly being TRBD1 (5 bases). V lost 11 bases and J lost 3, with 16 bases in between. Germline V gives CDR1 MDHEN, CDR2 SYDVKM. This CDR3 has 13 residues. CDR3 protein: CAARGGKDTEAFF. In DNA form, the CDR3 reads TGTGCCGCTCGGGGGGGTAAGGACACTGAAGCTTTCTTT.

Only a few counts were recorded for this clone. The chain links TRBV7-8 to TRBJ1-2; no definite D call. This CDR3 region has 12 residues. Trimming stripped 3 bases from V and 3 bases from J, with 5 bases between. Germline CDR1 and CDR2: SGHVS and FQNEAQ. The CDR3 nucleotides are TGTGCCAGCAGCTTGGCAGACTATGGCTACACCTTC. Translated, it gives CASSLADYGYTF.

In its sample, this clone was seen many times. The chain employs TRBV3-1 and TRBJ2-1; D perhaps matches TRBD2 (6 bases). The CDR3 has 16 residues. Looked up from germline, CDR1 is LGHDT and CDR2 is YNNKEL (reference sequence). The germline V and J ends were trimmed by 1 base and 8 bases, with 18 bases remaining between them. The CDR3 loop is CASSQVRTRGVHEQFF. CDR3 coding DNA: TGTGCCAGCAGCCAAGTCCGGACCCGCGGGGTCCATGAGCAGTTCTTC.

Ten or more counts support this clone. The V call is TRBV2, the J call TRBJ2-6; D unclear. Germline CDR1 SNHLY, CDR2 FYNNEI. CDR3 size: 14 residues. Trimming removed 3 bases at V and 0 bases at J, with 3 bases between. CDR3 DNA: TGTGCCAGCAGTGAGGACTCTGGGGCCAACGTCCTGACTTTC. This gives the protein CASSEDSGANVLTF. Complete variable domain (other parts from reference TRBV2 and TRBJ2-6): EPEVTQTPSHQVTQMGQEVILRCVPISNHLYFYWYRQILGQKVEFLVSFYNNEISEKSEIFDDQFSVERPDGSNFTLKIRSTKLEDSAMYFCASSEDSGANVLTFGAGSRLTVL.

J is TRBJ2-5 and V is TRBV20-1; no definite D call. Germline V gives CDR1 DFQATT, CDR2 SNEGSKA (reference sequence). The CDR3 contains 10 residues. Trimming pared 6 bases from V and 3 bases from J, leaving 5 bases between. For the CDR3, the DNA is TGCAGTGCCGATAAAGAGACCCAGTACTTC. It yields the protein CSADKETQYF.

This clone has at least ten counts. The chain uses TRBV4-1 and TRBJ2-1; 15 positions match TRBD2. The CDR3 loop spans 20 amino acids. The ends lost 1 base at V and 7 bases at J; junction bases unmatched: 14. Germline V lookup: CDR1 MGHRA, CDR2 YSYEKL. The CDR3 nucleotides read TGCGCCAGCAGCCAAGCGAGCCCCTTTACCGGGACTAGCGGGAGGAATGAGCAGTTCTTC. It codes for CASSQASPFTGTSGRNEQFF.

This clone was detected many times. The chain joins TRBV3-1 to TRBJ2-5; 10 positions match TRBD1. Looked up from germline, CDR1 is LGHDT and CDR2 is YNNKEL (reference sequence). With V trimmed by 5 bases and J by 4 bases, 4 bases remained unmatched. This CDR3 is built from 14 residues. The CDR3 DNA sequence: TGTGCCAGCAGCTACCGGACAGGGGGAGAGACCCAGTACTTC. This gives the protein CASSYRTGGETQYF.

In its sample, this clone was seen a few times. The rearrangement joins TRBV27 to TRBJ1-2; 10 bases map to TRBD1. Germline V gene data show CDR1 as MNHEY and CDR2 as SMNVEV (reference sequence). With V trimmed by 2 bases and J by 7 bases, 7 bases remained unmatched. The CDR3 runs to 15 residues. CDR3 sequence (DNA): TGTGCCAGCAGTTTAGACAGGGGGCGCCTACTTGGCTACACCTTC. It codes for CASSLDRGRLLGYTF.

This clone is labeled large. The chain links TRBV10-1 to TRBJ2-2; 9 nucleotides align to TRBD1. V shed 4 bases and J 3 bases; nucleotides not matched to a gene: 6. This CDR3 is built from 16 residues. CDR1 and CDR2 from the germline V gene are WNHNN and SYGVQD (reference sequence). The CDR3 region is CASSGGQGMDTGELFF. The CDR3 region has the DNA TGCGCCAGCAGTGGTGGACAGGGGATGGACACCGGGGAGCTGTTTTTT.

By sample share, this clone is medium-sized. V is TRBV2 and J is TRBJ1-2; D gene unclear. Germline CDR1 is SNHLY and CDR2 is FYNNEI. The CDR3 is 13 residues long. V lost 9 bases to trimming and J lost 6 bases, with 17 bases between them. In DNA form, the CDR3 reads TGTGCCAGTGCGATGCAGGACGAAAATGGCTACACCTTC. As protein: CASAMQDENGYTF.

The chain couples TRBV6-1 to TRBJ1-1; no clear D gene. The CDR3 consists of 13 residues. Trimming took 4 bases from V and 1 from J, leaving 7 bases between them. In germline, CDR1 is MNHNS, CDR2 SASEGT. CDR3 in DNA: TGTGCCAGCAGTGCTCTGGAGAACACTGAAGCTTTCTTT. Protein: CASSALENTEAFF.

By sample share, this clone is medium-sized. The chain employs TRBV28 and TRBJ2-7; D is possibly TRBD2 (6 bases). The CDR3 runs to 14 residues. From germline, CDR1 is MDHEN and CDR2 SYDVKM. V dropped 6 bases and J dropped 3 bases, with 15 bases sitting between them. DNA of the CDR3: TGTGCCAGCAGCCTGGGACTCCAAGTCTACGAGCAGTACTTC. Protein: CASSLGLQVYEQYF.

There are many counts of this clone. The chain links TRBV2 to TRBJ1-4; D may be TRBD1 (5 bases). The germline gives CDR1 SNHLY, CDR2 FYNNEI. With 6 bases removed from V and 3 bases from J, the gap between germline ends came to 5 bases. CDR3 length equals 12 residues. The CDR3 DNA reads TGTGCCAGCAGGGGGGCTAATGAAAAACTGTTTTTT. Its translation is CASRGANEKLFF.

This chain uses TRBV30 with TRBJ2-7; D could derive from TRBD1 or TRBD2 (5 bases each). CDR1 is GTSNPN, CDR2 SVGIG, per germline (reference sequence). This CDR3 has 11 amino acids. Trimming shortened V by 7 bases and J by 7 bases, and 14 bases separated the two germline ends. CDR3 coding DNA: TGTGCCTACTTGGGGGTTCGGGAGCAGTACTTC. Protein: CAYLGVREQYF.

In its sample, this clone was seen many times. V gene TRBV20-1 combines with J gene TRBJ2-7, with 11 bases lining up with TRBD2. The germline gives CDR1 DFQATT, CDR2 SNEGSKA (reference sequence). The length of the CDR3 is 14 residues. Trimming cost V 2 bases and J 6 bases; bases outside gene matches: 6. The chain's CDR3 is CSARLAGGSFEQYF. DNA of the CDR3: TGCAGTGCTAGACTAGCGGGGGGTAGCTTCGAGCAGTACTTC.

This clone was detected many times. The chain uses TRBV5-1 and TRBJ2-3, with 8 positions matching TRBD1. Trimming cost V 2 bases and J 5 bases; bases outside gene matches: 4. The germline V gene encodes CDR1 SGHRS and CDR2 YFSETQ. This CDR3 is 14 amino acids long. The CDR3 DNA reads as TGCGCCAGCAGCTTAGGACAGGGTGGAGATACGCAGTATTTT. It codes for CASSLGQGGDTQYF.

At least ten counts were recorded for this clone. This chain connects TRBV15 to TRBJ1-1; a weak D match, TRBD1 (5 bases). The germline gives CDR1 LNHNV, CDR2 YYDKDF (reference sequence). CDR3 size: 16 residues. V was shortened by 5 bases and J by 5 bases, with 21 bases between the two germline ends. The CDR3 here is CATSAGPGPKGTEAFF. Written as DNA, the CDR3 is TGTGCCACCAGCGCAGGTCCAGGGCCAAAGGGAACTGAAGCTTTCTTT.